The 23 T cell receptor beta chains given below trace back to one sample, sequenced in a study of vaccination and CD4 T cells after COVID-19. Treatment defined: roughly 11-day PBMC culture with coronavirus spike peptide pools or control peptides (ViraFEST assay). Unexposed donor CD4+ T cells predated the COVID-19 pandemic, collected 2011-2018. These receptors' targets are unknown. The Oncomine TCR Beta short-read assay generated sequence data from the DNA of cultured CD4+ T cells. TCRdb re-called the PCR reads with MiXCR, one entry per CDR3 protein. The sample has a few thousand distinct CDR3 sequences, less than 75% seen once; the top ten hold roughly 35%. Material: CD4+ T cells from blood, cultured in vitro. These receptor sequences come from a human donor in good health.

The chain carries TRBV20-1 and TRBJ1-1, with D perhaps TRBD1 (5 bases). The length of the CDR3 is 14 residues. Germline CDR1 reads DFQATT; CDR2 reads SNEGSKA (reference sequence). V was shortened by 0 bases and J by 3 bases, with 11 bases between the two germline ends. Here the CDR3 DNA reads TGCAGTGCTAGAGATGGGACGTCGGACACTGAAGCTTTCTTT. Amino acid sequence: CSARDGTSDTEAFF.

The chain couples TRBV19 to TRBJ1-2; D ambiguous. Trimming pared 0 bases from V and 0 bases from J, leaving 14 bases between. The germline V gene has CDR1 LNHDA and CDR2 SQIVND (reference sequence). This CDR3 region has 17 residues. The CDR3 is CASSIDPWNGPNYGYTF. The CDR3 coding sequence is TGTGCCAGTAGTATAGACCCGTGGAACGGACCTAACTATGGCTACACCTTC.

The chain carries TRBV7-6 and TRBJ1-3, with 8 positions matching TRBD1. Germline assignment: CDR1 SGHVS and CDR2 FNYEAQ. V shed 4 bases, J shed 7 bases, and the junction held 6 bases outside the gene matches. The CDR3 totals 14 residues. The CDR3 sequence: CASSSKGQANTIYF. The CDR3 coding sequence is TGTGCCAGCAGCTCTAAGGGACAGGCGAACACCATATATTTT.

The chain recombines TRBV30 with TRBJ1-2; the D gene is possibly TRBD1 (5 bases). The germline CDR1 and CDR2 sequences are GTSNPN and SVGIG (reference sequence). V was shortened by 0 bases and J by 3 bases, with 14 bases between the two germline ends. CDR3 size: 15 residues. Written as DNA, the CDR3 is TGTGCCTGGAGTGTAGAGCAGGGCAGGGACTATGGCTACACCTTC. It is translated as CAWSVEQGRDYGYTF.

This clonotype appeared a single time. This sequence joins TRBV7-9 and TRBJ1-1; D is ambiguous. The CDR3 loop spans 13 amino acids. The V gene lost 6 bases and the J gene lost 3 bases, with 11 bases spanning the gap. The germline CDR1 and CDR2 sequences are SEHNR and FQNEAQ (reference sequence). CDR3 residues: CASRAFGYTEAFF. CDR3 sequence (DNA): TGTGCCAGCAGAGCCTTTGGGTACACTGAAGCTTTCTTT.

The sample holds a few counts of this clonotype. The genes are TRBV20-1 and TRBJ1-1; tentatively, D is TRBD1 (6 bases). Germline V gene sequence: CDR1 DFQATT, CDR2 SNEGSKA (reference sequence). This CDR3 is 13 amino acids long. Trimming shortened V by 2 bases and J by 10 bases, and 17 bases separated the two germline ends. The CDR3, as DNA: TGCAGTGCTAGAAATCCGGACAGAGGGGCAGCTTTCTTT. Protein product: CSARNPDRGAAFF.

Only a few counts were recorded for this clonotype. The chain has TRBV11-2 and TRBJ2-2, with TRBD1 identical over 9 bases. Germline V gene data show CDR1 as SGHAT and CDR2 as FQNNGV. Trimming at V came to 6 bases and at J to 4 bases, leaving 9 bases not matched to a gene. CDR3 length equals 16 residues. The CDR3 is CASRPNRGPSTGELFF. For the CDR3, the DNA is TGTGCCAGCAGGCCTAACAGGGGGCCGAGCACCGGGGAGCTGTTTTTT. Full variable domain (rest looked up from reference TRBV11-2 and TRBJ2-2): EAGVAQSPRYKIIEKRQSVAFWCNPISGHATLYWYQQILGQGPKLLIQFQNNGVVDDSQLPKDRFSAERLKGVDSTLKIQPAKLEDSAVYLCASRPNRGPSTGELFFGEGSRLTVL.

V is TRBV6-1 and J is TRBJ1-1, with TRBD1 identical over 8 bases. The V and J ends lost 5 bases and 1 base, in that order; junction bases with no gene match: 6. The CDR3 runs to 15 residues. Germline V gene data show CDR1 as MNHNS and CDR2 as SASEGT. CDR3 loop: CASSPHGTGNTEAFF. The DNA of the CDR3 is TGTGCCAGCAGTCCCCATGGGACAGGGAACACTGAAGCTTTCTTT.

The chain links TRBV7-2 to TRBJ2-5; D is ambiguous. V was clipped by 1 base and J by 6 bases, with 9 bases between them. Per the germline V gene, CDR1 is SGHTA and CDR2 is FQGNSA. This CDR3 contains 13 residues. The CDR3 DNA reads TGTGCCAGCAGCTTAGGGATCGTTAAGACCCAGTACTTC. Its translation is CASSLGIVKTQYF.

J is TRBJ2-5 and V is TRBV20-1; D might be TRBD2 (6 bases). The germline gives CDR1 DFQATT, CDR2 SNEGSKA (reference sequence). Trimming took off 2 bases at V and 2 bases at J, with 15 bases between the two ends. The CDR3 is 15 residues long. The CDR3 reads CSARFWAGNQETQYF. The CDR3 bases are TGCAGTGCTAGATTTTGGGCGGGAAATCAAGAGACCCAGTACTTC.

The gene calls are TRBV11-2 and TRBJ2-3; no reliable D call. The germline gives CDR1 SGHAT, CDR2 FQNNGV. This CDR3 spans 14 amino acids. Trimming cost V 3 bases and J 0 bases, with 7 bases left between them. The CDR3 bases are TGTGCCAGCAGCTTGACAACTAGCACAGATACGCAGTATTTT. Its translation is CASSLTTSTDTQYF.

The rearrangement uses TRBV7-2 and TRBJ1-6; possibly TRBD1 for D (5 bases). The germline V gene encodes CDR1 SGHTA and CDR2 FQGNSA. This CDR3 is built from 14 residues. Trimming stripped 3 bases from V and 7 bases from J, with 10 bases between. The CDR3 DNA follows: TGTGCCAGCAGCTTCCAGGGTGAGAATTCACCCCTCCACTTT. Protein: CASSFQGENSPLHF.

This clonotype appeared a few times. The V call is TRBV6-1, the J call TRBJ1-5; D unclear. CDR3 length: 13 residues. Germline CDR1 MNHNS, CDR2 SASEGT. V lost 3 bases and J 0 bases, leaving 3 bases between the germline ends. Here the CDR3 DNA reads TGTGCCAGCAGTGACCATAGCAATCAGCCCCAGCATTTT. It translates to CASSDHSNQPQHF.

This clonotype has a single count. The CDR3 nucleotides read TGTGCCAGCAGCTTAGTCGCAGGGCTAGAGACCCAGTACTTC. This encodes CASSLVAGLETQYF. This chain uses TRBV7-2 with TRBJ2-5, with a possible D match to TRBD1 (5 bases). The CDR3 has 14 amino acids. Looked up from germline, CDR1 is SGHTA and CDR2 is FQGNSA. Trimming took off 1 base at V and 4 bases at J, with 10 bases between the two ends.

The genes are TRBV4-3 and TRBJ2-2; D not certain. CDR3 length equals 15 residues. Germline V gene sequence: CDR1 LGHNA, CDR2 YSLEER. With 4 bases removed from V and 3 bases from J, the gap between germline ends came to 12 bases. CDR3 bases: TGCGCCAGCAGCCTAGAGGCAGGTCACACCGGGGAGCTGTTTTTT. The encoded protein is CASSLEAGHTGELFF.

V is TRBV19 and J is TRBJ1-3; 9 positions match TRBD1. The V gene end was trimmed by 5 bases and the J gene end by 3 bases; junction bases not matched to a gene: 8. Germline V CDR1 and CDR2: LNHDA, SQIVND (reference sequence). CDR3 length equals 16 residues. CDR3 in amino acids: CASSLRQGGYGNTIYF. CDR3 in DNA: TGTGCCAGTAGTCTCCGACAGGGGGGCTATGGAAACACCATATATTTT.

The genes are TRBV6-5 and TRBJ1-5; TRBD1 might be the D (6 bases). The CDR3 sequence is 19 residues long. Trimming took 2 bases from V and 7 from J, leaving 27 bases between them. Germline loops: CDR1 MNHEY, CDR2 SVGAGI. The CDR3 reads CASSYLPRTDRLREQPQHF. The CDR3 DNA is TGTGCCAGCAGTTACCTGCCGAGGACCGACAGGCTTCGGGAGCAGCCCCAGCATTTT.

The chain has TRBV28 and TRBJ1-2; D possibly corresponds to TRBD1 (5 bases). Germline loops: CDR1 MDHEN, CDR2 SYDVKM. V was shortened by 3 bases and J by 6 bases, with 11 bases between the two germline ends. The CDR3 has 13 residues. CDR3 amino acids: CASSLGQGDGYTF. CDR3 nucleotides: TGTGCCAGCAGTTTGGGGCAGGGCGATGGCTACACCTTC.

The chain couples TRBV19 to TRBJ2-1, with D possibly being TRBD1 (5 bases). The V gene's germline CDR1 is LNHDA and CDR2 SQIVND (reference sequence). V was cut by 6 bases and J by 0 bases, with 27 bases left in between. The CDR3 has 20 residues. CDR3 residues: CASSPSGFAGRISSYNEQFF. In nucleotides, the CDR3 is TGTGCCAGTAGCCCCTCCGGTTTCGCAGGGCGGATTAGCTCCTACAATGAGCAGTTCTTC.

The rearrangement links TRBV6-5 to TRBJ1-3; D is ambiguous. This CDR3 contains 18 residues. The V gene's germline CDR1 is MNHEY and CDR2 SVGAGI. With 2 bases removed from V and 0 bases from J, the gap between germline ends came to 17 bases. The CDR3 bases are TGTGCCAGCAGTTACAACCAGGCGGCAGCCAGCTCTGGAAACACCATATATTTT. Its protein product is CASSYNQAAASSGNTIYF.

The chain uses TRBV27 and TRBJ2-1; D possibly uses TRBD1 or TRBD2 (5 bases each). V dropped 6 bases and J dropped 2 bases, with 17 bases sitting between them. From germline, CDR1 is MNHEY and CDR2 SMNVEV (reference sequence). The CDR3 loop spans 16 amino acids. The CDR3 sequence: CASSSTLGTPYNEQFF. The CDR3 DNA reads TGTGCCAGCAGCTCCACTCTCGGGACCCCCTACAATGAGCAGTTCTTC.

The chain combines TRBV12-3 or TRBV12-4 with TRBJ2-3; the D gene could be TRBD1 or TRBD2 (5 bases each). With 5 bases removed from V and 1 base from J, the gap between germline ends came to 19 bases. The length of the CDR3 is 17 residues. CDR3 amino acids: CASSPLWGFERTDTQYF. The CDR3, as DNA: TGTGCCAGCAGTCCTCTATGGGGGTTTGAGCGCACAGATACGCAGTATTTT.

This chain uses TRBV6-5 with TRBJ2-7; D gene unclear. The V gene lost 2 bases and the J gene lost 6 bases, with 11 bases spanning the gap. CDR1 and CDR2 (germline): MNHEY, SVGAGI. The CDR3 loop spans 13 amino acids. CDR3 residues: CASSYHRVAEQYF. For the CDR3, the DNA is TGTGCCAGCAGTTACCACCGCGTCGCCGAGCAGTACTTC.